The 32 T cell receptor beta chains below all came from one sample that was sequenced in a study of cytomegalovirus exposure and HLA in healthy donors. The PCR ran on 60 Vbeta and 13 Jbeta primers. The assay was immunoSEQ multiplex PCR, and TCRdb's table has in-frame clones only and misses some. This sample yields about 130,000 clones, of which over 80% are seen a single time; over 15% belongs to the top ten. Sequenced material: PBMCs. These receptors all stem from a man younger than 30 in good health and CMV-seropositive.

The V gene is TRBV15, the J gene TRBJ1-1, with D perhaps matching TRBD1 (6 bases). Per germline, CDR1 LNHNV and CDR2 YYDKDF (reference sequence). Trimming cost V 0 bases and J 1 base, with 12 bases left between them. The CDR3 is 16 residues long. Here the CDR3 DNA reads TGTGCCACCAGCAGAGATTTGGCACAGGGGAACACTGAAGCTTTCTTT. This codes for CATSRDLAQGNTEAFF.

The V call is TRBV7-6, the J call TRBJ1-4; possibly TRBD1 for D (6 bases). V lost 4 bases, J lost 7 bases, and 19 bases lay in between. The germline V gene encodes CDR1 SGHVS and CDR2 FNYEAQ. The CDR3 length is 16 residues. CDR3 amino acids: CASSSPGPQGSEKLFF. Written as DNA, the CDR3 is TGTGCCAGCAGCTCCCCAGGCCCACAGGGAAGTGAAAAACTGTTTTTT.

The CDR3 DNA reads TGTGCCAGCAGCCCCACGGGGGGCGCTTTTAACTATGGCTACACCTTC. It codes for CASSPTGGAFNYGYTF. The J gene is TRBJ1-2, the V gene TRBV7-3, with D maybe TRBD1 (6 bases). Germline CDR1 SGHTA, CDR2 FQGTGA. The CDR3 is 16 residues long. Trimming cost V 5 bases and J 1 base, with 17 bases left between them.

The chain is built from TRBV21-1 and TRBJ1-5; the listed D gene, TRBD1, was not tested against the DNA. TRBV21-1 is marked as a pseudogene. The CDR3 runs to 15 residues. CDR3 coding DNA: TGTGCCAGGAATCCCACAGGGGGCCTGAATCAGCCCCAGCATTTT. Protein product: CARNPTGGLNQPQHF.

The V gene is TRBV5-4, the J gene TRBJ1-1; TRBD1 agrees at 7 bases. This CDR3 contains 15 residues. The junction had 7 bases not matched to a gene; V was cut back by 0 bases and J by 5 bases. Germline V CDR1 and CDR2: SGHNT, YYREEE (reference sequence). The CDR3 protein is CASSLGQGVTTEAFF. In DNA, the CDR3 is TGTGCCAGCAGCTTGGGGCAGGGGGTAACTACTGAAGCTTTCTTT.

A remark on this clone: Other DNA sequences from this sample encode an identical CDR3 as well. The chain combines TRBV29-1 with TRBJ2-1; tentatively, D is TRBD1 (5 bases). Germline V CDR1 and CDR2: SQVTM, ANQGSEA. This CDR3 spans 13 amino acids. V was pared by 2 bases and J by 12 bases, with 17 bases between. The CDR3 region has the DNA TGCAGCGTTGAACTCGGACACTCCCTGGGGCAGTTCTTC. It codes for CSVELGHSLGQFF.

The rearrangement uses TRBV6-5 and TRBJ1-1; D gene uncertain. V lost 5 bases to trimming and J lost 4 bases, with 14 bases between them. The germline CDR1 and CDR2 sequences are MNHEY and SVGAGI. The CDR3 is made up of 14 amino acids. This CDR3 reads CASSPPLMRTEAFF. The DNA for the CDR3 is TGTGCCAGCAGTCCCCCCCTCATGCGCACTGAAGCTTTCTTT.

The chain couples TRBV5-4 to TRBJ1-1, with TRBD1 as a possible D gene (6 bases). The CDR3 has 17 amino acids. Deletions cut 1 base from V and 0 bases from J, with 16 bases between. Germline V gives CDR1 SGHNT, CDR2 YYREEE (reference sequence). Here the CDR3 DNA reads TGTGCCAGCAGCTTGTCCAACCCAGGGGCCATGAACACTGAAGCTTTCTTT. Encoded protein: CASSLSNPGAMNTEAFF.

This chain uses TRBV6-5 with TRBJ2-5, with a possible D match to TRBD2 (7 bases). The end of the DNA fits TRBJ2-7 better, so the J call may be wrong. Germline V gives CDR1 MNHEY, CDR2 SVGAGI. The CDR3 has 14 residues. The CDR3 DNA reads as TGTGCCAGCAGCTCCGGGGGGCCAGTCTACGAGCAGTACTTC. It specifies CASSSGGPVYEQYF.

This rearrangement joins TRBV28 to TRBJ1-1, with 11 bases matching TRBD1. V lost 5 bases and J lost 0; bases outside the gene matches: 8. Germline CDR1 MDHEN, CDR2 SYDVKM. The CDR3 spans 17 residues. For the CDR3, the DNA is TGTGCCAGCAGTAGGACAGGGGGCGGGACCATGAACACTGAAGCTTTCTTT. It translates to CASSRTGGGTMNTEAFF.

The chain recombines TRBV7-7 with TRBJ2-1; 8 nucleotides agree with TRBD2. In germline, CDR1 is SSHAT, CDR2 FNYEAQ (reference sequence). There are 16 residues in the CDR3. The junction had 1 base not matched to a gene; V was cut back by 0 bases and J by 0 bases. DNA for the CDR3: TGTGCCAGCAGCTTAGCAGCGGGGGACTCCTACAATGAGCAGTTCTTC. Protein: CASSLAAGDSYNEQFF.

The chain links TRBV5-6 to TRBJ2-7; 8 positions agree with TRBD1. The CDR3 extends over 14 amino acids. Trimming took 6 bases from V and 4 from J; bases not matched to a gene: 9. Germline CDR1 is SGHDT and CDR2 is YYEEEE. The CDR3 is CASIRGQDTYEQYF. In DNA form, the CDR3 reads TGTGCCAGCATAAGGGGACAGGATACATACGAGCAGTACTTC.

J is TRBJ1-1 and V is TRBV29-1; D is perhaps TRBD1 (5 bases). The CDR3 contains 15 residues. Germline V CDR1 and CDR2: SQVTM, ANQGSEA. The V and J ends lost 4 bases and 0 bases respectively, with 15 bases between them. CDR3 DNA: TGCAGCGTTGGCGGAGGGGCAGGGATGAACACTGAAGCTTTCTTT. Translating it yields CSVGGGAGMNTEAFF.

V gene TRBV5-8 combines with J gene TRBJ2-3, with TRBD2 as a possible D gene (6 bases). The V gene's germline CDR1 is SGHTS and CDR2 YDEGEE. The CDR3 extends over 17 amino acids. V was shortened by 0 bases and J by 2 bases, with 16 bases between the two germline ends. The CDR3 nucleotides are TGTGCCAGCAGCTTGGGTGGGGGGTTCCTTTTCACAGATACGCAGTATTTT. Residues: CASSLGGGFLFTDTQYF.

This sequence joins TRBV5-1 and TRBJ1-6; TRBD1 aligns across 9 bases. This CDR3 has 18 residues. Unmatched junction bases numbered 5, after V lost 0 bases and J lost 1 base. Germline CDR1 is SGHRS and CDR2 is YFSETQ. The CDR3 protein is CASSLGDRDRSYNSPLHF. DNA of the CDR3: TGCGCCAGCAGCTTGGGGGACAGGGATAGGTCCTATAATTCACCCCTCCACTTT.

The chain carries TRBV27 and TRBJ1-2, with D perhaps TRBD1 (6 bases). The V end was cut by 1 base, the J end by 6 bases, with 18 bases between. CDR1 is MNHEY and CDR2 is SMNVEV in the germline V gene (reference sequence). The CDR3 has 16 amino acids. The CDR3, as DNA: TGTGCCAGCAGTTTATACCCCCGGGGCAGGGGAGATGGCTACACCTTC. Its translation: CASSLYPRGRGDGYTF.

The chain employs TRBV5-1 and TRBJ2-1; 13 nucleotides line up with TRBD2. This CDR3 is built from 16 residues. Germline V gives CDR1 SGHRS, CDR2 YFSETQ. Losses at the gene ends were 4 bases for V and 3 bases for J; bases not matched to a gene: 4. CDR3 residues: CASSQRTSGGYNEQFF. The CDR3 nucleotides are TGCGCCAGCAGCCAGAGGACTAGCGGGGGCTACAATGAGCAGTTCTTC.

The sample holds one count of this clone. V and J are TRBV6-5 and TRBJ1-2; TRBD1 might be the D (5 bases). CDR3 length: 13 amino acids. Trimming cost V 3 bases and J 8 bases, with 13 bases left between them. Germline V gene sequence: CDR1 MNHEY, CDR2 SVGAGI. Here the CDR3 DNA reads TGTGCCAGCAGTTATGAACAGGTCTTGGGCTACACCTTC. It specifies CASSYEQVLGYTF.

This rearrangement joins TRBV9 to TRBJ1-5, with D unresolved. CDR3 length equals 15 residues. The germline V gene has CDR1 SGDLS and CDR2 YYNGEE. Trimming pared 2 bases from V and 0 bases from J, leaving 9 bases between. CDR3 in amino acids: CASSVGRNSNQPQHF. CDR3 nucleotide sequence: TGTGCCAGCAGCGTCGGCAGGAATAGCAATCAGCCCCAGCATTTT.

This sequence joins TRBV10-3 and TRBJ2-7; 9 bases match TRBD1. Germline CDR1 and CDR2: ENHRY and SYGVKD. V trimming: 5 bases; J trimming: 2 bases; junction bases outside the gene matches: 4. The CDR3 is made up of 14 amino acids. The CDR3 loop is CAISPGQGPYEQYF. The CDR3, as DNA: TGTGCCATCAGTCCGGGACAGGGACCCTACGAGCAGTACTTC.

The J gene is TRBJ2-7, the V gene TRBV2; 9 bases line up with TRBD1. Germline values: CDR1 SNHLY, CDR2 FYNNEI. Losses at the gene ends were 7 bases for V and 4 bases for J; bases not matched to a gene: 2. This CDR3 is built from 12 residues. The CDR3 reads CASKGTGYEQYF. The CDR3 bases are TGTGCCAGCAAAGGGACAGGGTACGAGCAGTACTTC.

This chain uses TRBV28 with TRBJ1-5; unclear D gene. CDR1 MDHEN and CDR2 SYDVKM come from the germline V gene. V shed 6 bases and J shed 11 bases, with 17 bases lying between them. CDR3 length: 13 amino acids. The CDR3 is CASRPGQHWTQHF. The CDR3 coding sequence is TGTGCCAGCAGGCCTGGGCAGCATTGGACCCAGCATTTT.

The CDR3 DNA sequence: TGCGCCAGCAGTAGGACAGGGGCGGTGGGAGAGACCCAGTACTTC. It encodes CASSRTGAVGETQYF. V and J are TRBV5-1 and TRBJ2-5; 9 bases are shared with TRBD1. The CDR3 is 15 amino acids. The germline CDR1 and CDR2 sequences are SGHRS and YFSETQ. After removal of 5 bases from V and 4 bases from J, the junction contained 9 bases not matched to a gene. Full variable domain (rest looked up from reference TRBV5-1 and TRBJ2-5): KAGVTQTPRYLIKTRGQQVTLSCSPISGHRSVSWYQQTPGQGLQFLFEYFSETQRNKGNFPGRFSGRQFSNSRSEMNVSTLELGDSALYLCASSRTGAVGETQYFGPGTRLLVL.

This chain connects TRBV7-8 to TRBJ2-3; TRBD1 agrees at 7 bases. With V trimmed by 6 bases and J by 0 bases, 6 bases remained unmatched. The CDR3 is 15 residues long. CDR1 is SGHVS and CDR2 is FQNEAQ in the germline V gene. The CDR3 spells CASSPNRGSTDTQYF. CDR3 DNA sequence: TGTGCCAGCAGTCCTAACAGGGGTAGCACAGATACGCAGTATTTT.

This clone occurred a few times. The chain couples TRBV4-1 to TRBJ1-1; D gene uncertain. This CDR3 spans 13 amino acids. The V gene lost 5 bases and the J gene lost 7 bases, with 14 bases spanning the gap. Germline assignment: CDR1 MGHRA and CDR2 YSYEKL. The CDR3 region has the DNA TGCGCCAGCAGCTACACTGACGGGAATGAAGCTTTCTTT. This encodes CASSYTDGNEAFF.

The chain couples TRBV29-1 to TRBJ2-6; 11 bases are shared with TRBD1. The CDR3 length is 15 residues. Germline V lookup: CDR1 SQVTM, CDR2 ANQGSEA. The V gene end was trimmed by 7 bases and the J gene end by 3 bases; junction bases not matched to a gene: 5. Here the CDR3 reads CSARTGGRGANVLTF. DNA of the CDR3: TGCAGCGCTAGGACAGGGGGCCGTGGGGCCAACGTCCTGACTTTC.

This rearrangement joins TRBV5-6 to TRBJ2-3; 7 bases are shared with TRBD1. Germline V gene data show CDR1 as SGHDT and CDR2 as YYEEEE. V gave up 0 bases and J gave up 2 bases; unmatched junction bases: 6. This CDR3 has 16 residues. CDR3 residues: CASSLVGQAATDTQYF. DNA for the CDR3: TGTGCCAGCAGCTTGGTCGGACAGGCCGCCACAGATACGCAGTATTTT.

This chain uses TRBV19 with TRBJ1-4; tentative D call: TRBD1 (6 bases). V was clipped by 3 bases and J by 2 bases, with 13 bases between them. The length of the CDR3 is 16 residues. Germline V gene lookup returns CDR1 LNHDA and CDR2 SQIVND (reference sequence). CDR3 loop: CASSISAGATNEKLFF. As DNA, the CDR3 is TGTGCCAGTAGTATCTCTGCGGGGGCGACTAATGAAAAACTGTTTTTT.

The gene calls are TRBV4-1 and TRBJ1-5; the D gene is possibly TRBD1 (5 bases). Germline V lookup: CDR1 MGHRA, CDR2 YSYEKL. The CDR3 extends over 15 amino acids. V was shortened by 1 base and J by 7 bases, with 14 bases between the two germline ends. CDR3 protein: CASSQGEGVGQPQHF. The CDR3 region has the DNA TGCGCCAGCAGCCAAGGAGAAGGGGTAGGGCAGCCCCAGCATTTT.

The J gene is TRBJ2-5, the V gene TRBV10-3; D is perhaps TRBD2 (5 bases). This CDR3 has 11 residues. The V gene's germline CDR1 is ENHRY and CDR2 SYGVKD. V dropped 4 bases and J dropped 5 bases, with 5 bases sitting between them. For the CDR3, the DNA is TGTGCCATCAGTGCGGGGGAGACCCAGTACTTC. Its protein product is CAISAGETQYF.

Remarks on this clone: At one of its ends the junction is not consistent with the germline gene, which may arise from a read error. The gene calls are TRBV15 and TRBJ2-5; a possible D gene is TRBD1 (6 bases). This CDR3 spans 13 amino acids. CDR1 and CDR2 from the germline V gene are LNHNV and YYDKDF (reference sequence). CDR3 bases: TGTGCCGCCAGGACAGCAAATAAAGAGACCCAGTACTTC. This gives the protein CAARTANKETQYF.

The gene calls are TRBV30 and TRBJ2-3; perhaps TRBD1 as D (6 bases). This CDR3 has 11 residues. The germline CDR1 and CDR2 sequences are GTSNPN and SVGIG (reference sequence). CDR3 region: CGGGSTDTQYF. DNA for the CDR3: TGTGGTGGGGGCAGCACAGATACGCAGTATTTT.